This entry lists 5 T cell receptor beta chains sequenced from one sample in a study of cytomegalovirus exposure and HLA in healthy donors. A multiplex PCR was run with 60 Vbeta primers and 13 Jbeta primers. Using immunoSEQ multiplex PCR, the repertoire was profiled, and TCRdb retains in-frame clones only, with some absent. The table includes 150,000 to 200,000 clones, around 88% detected once. Sample: PBMCs. The receptors here all came from a woman in her twenties or thirties in good health and CMV-seronegative.

This clone appeared a single time. V usage is TRBV29-1 and J usage is TRBJ2-7, with TRBD2 matching over 9 bases. Germline V CDR1 and CDR2: SQVTM, ANQGSEA. The ends lost 8 bases at V and 3 bases at J; junction bases unmatched: 5. The CDR3 length is 12 residues. The CDR3 loop reads CSISSGNYEQYF. Here the CDR3 DNA reads TGCAGCATTTCTAGCGGGAACTACGAGCAGTACTTC.

V usage is TRBV29-1 and J usage is TRBJ2-5, with a tentative D call TRBD1 (6 bases). The tail of the sequence fits TRBJ2-7 better, so the J call may be wrong. Germline-derived CDR1 and CDR2 are SQVTM and ANQGSEA. The length of the CDR3 is 12 residues. CDR3 DNA sequence: TGCAGCGTTGCACAGGGACCCTACGAGCAGTACTTC. Translated: CSVAQGPYEQYF.

Comment on this clone: The conserved phenylalanine or tryptophan normally closing the CDR3 is absent here, so this likely arose from a read error. The V and J genes are TRBV4-3 and TRBJ1-4; possibly TRBD1 for D (5 bases). This CDR3 contains 16 residues. V gave up 0 bases and J gave up 5 bases, with 13 bases separating them. The germline CDR1 and CDR2 sequences are LGHNA and YSLEER. CDR3 residues: CASSQDWTRTNEKLFV. CDR3 nucleotides: TGCGCCAGCAGCCAAGACTGGACACGGACAAATGAAAAACTGTTTGTT.

This chain uses TRBV28 with TRBJ1-3; tentatively, D is TRBD1 (5 bases). The CDR3 runs 16 residues. V was trimmed by 2 bases and J by 2 bases, leaving 13 bases between them. Germline V gene lookup returns CDR1 MDHEN and CDR2 SYDVKM. The CDR3 DNA reads TGTGCCAGCAGTTTAAGACTAGGCAGGGCTGGAAACACCATATATTTT. As protein: CASSLRLGRAGNTIYF.

The CDR3 bases are TGTGCCAGCAGCTTAGCCGGGACAGGTTTCTACGAGCAGTACTTC. Translation gives CASSLAGTGFYEQYF. This rearrangement joins TRBV7-2 to TRBJ2-7, with 8 bases that match TRBD1. Germline assignment: CDR1 SGHTA and CDR2 FQGNSA. The CDR3 is 15 amino acids. V shed 0 bases, J shed 3 bases, and the junction held 4 bases outside the gene matches.